Sequencing of this T cell receptor (beta chain) was carried out in a study of blood T cells in healthy people across ages. This clonotype was seen a few times. It was with a sample-barcoded 5' primer and a J-beta primer mix that a second PCR of roughly 7 to 12 cycles was run. Each CDR3 protein is one row after TCRdb ran MiXCR on the 5' RACE reads. The table records hundreds of thousands of distinct CDR3 sequences, less than 45% of them present only once. Germline CDR1 SGHVS, CDR2 FQNEAQ. CDR3 length: 17 amino acids. V was clipped by 3 bases and J by 6 bases; unmatched bases: 15. The clonotype comes from an older man in good health. Sequencing input: blood. The rearrangement uses TRBV7-8 and TRBJ2-7, with 9 bases that match TRBD2. The CDR3 region has the DNA TGTGCCAGCAGCTTTAGGACTAGCGCCTCCAATTCCCTCGAGCAGTACTTC. This translates into CASSFRTSASNSLEQYF.